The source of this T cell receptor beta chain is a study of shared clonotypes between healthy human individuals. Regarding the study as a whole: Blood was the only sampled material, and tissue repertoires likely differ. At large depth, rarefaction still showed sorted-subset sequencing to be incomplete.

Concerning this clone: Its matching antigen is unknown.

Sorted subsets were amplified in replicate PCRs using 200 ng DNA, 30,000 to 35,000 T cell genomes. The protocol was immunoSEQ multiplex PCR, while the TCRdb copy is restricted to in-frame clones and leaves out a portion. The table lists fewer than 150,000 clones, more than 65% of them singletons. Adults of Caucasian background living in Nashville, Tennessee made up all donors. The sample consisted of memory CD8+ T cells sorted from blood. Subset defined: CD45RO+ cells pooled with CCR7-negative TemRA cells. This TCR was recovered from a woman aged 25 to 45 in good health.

This chain's CDR3 is CASSLEPSGNTDTQYF. CDR3 nucleotide sequence: TGTGCCAGCAGTTTAGAGCCTAGCGGAAACACAGATACGCAGTATTTT. The genes are TRBV6-6 and TRBJ2-3; TRBD2 matches 7 bases. The CDR3 totals 16 residues. V dropped 4 bases and J dropped 2; count of bases not matched to a gene: 9. Looked up from germline, CDR1 is MNHNY and CDR2 is SVGAGI (reference sequence).